What follows describes a single T cell receptor (beta chain). Deletions cut 4 bases from V and 4 bases from J, with 11 bases between. CDR3 length equals 13 residues. Germline V gene data show CDR1 as MNHEY and CDR2 as SMNVEV (reference sequence). Under the authors' procedure: Amplified reference gene primers provided the basis for estimating nucleated cell counts. Only in-frame clones appear in the TCRdb table, and some are missing; sequencing was by immunoSEQ multiplex PCR. Clone size and the V and J calls come from that table; the DNA yielded D and trimming. The data contain around 190,000 clones, almost 90% of them singletons. The data derive from a study of blood T cell repertoires in COVID-19.

The chain links TRBV27 to TRBJ2-7, with D uncertain. This TCR came from a man younger than 35 with active or convalescent COVID-19. The sequenced sample was peripheral blood. CDR3 sequence reads: CASSYEAGYEQYF. The CDR3 bases are TGTGCCAGCAGTTATGAGGCCGGGTACGAGCAGTACTTC.